The rows below give T cell receptor beta chains drawn from one sample of a study of T-cell memory formation after mild COVID-19. A single record per CDR3 protein comes from TCRdb applying MiXCR to the 5' RACE reads. The sample has about 150,000 distinct CDR3 sequences; more than 14% are singletons. Sequencing was done on a sample of PBMCs or a T cell subset sorted from them (not recorded which). These receptors came from an adult woman who had mild COVID-19 (a few samples of this study predate the infection). Cell type and time point are not known. Each CDR3 is given with its conserved first and last residue. D genes are given only for firm matches. Clone size, where shown, is once, few, many, or a class for clones that have expanded.

size	D	length	V	J	DNA	CDR3
few	TRBD1	14	TRBV5-1	TRBJ2-7	TGCGCCAGCATGTCCGGGACAGGGACCTACGAGCAGTACTTC	CASMSGTGTYEQYF
NA	NA	17	TRBV12-3/TRBV12-4	TRBJ1-5	TGTGCCAGCAGTTTCGGCAGGGGCCCTTGGAGCAATCAGCCCCAGCATTTT	CASSFGRGPWSNQPQHF
NA	TRBD1	16	TRBV14	TRBJ2-2	TGTGCCAGCAGCATGGGACAGGGGGATATCACCGGGGAGCTGTTTTTT	CASSMGQGDITGELFF
NA	TRBD1	12	TRBV29-1	TRBJ2-7	TGCAGCGTTGAGACAGGGCCCTACGAGCAGTACTTC	CSVETGPYEQYF
NA	NA	15	TRBV24-1	TRBJ2-1	TGTGCCACCAGTGATTTAATGGGACGAAACAATGAGCAGTTCTTC	CATSDLMGRNNEQFF
NA	NA	15	TRBV24-1	TRBJ2-5	TGTGCCACCAGTGAGGGTTCCGGGTTCCGGCAGACCCAGTACTTC	CATSEGSGFRQTQYF
few	TRBD2	16	TRBV7-7	TRBJ2-5	TGTGCCAGCAGCTTAATGAGCGGGGGGGCCGCGGAGACCCAGTACTTC	CASSLMSGGAAETQYF
few	NA	15	TRBV18	TRBJ1-1	TGTGCCAGCTCACCGGCAGGGCACAGGGACACTGAAGCTTTCTTT	CASSPAGHRDTEAFF
few	NA	15	TRBV20-1	TRBJ1-5	TGCAGTGCTAGCCCTCTAGGGGTAGGCAATCAGCCCCAGCATTTT	CSASPLGVGNQPQHF
NA	NA	16	TRBV7-2	TRBJ2-1	TGTGCCAGCAGCTTAGTGGGCGGGTACTCCTACAATGAGCAGTTCTTC	CASSLVGGYSYNEQFF
few	TRBD1	17	TRBV7-6	TRBJ2-1	TGTGCCAGCAGCTTACCCCGGACAGGGGGAGTGATAAATGAGCAGTTCTTC	CASSLPRTGGVINEQFF
NA	TRBD2	20	TRBV20-1	TRBJ2-3	TGCAGTGCTAGAGATGTTGGCCCGCCCGGGGGGGCCCAGGGCACAGATACGCAGTATTTT	CSARDVGPPGGAQGTDTQYF
NA	NA	17	TRBV6-5	TRBJ1-1	TGTGCCAGCAGTTCCATTAATCCCGGGACACATAACACTGAAGCTTTCTTT	CASSSINPGTHNTEAFF
few	NA	14	TRBV12-3/TRBV12-4	TRBJ2-1	TGTGCCAGCAGTTCAAGTGGAACGGGCAATGAGCAGTTCTTC	CASSSSGTGNEQFF
many	NA	15	TRBV10-3	TRBJ2-3	TGTGCCATCAGTGAATTGGGGGGAATCACAGATACGCAGTATTTT	CAISELGGITDTQYF
few	NA	15	TRBV12-3/TRBV12-4	TRBJ2-1	TGTGCCAGCAGTTTTCCGCGCAGCTCCTACAATGAGCAGTTCTTC	CASSFPRSSYNEQFF
NA	TRBD2	17	TRBV19	TRBJ2-2	TGTGCCAGTACTTTGACTAGCGGAACCCTCAGCGGCGGGGAGCTGTTTTTT	CASTLTSGTLSGGELFF
NA	TRBD1	15	TRBV5-1	TRBJ2-7	TGCGCCAGCAGCTTGGTGTGGGGGACAGACGACGAGCAGTACTTC	CASSLVWGTDDEQYF
few	NA	13	TRBV6-5	TRBJ2-7	TGTGCCAGCAGGAGTACAGGCTCCTACGAGCAGTACTTC	CASRSTGSYEQYF
few	TRBD1	16	TRBV4-3	TRBJ2-7	TGCGCCAGCAGCCAAGATTGGGGGACAGGGTCCAACGAGCAGTACTTC	CASSQDWGTGSNEQYF